Reported below is one TCR beta chain. The data belong to a study of control samples from healthy donors and cancer patients. The CDR3 covers 16 residues. Libraries were prepared by immunoSEQ multiplex PCR; TCRdb keeps only in-frame clonotypes and omits some of them. The repertoire holds 90,000 to 100,000 clones, with 79% as singletons. The sequencing input was blood. The gene calls are TRBV12-2 and TRBJ1-1; the table's D gene call, TRBD1, was not cross checked with the DNA. TRBV12-2 is a pseudogene locus. The sequence was obtained from a woman under 40 in good health. The CDR3 reads CASRLAPPNRATEAFF. The DNA for the CDR3 is TGTGCAAGTCGCTTAGCCCCTCCCAACAGGGCTACTGAAGCTTTCTTT.